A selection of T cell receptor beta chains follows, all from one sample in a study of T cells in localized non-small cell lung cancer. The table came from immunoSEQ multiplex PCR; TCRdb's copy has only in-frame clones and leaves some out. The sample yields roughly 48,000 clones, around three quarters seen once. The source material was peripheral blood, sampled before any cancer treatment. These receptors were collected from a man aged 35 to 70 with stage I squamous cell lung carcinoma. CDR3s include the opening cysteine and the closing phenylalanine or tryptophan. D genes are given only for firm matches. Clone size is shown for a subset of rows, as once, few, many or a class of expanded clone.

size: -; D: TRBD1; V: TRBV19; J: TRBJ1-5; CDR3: CASSLGTGGNQPQHF; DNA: TGTGCCAGTAGTCTTGGGACAGGGGGCAATCAGCCCCAGCATTTT
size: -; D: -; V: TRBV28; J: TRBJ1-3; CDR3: CASSFAGNTIYF; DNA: TGTGCCAGCAGTTTCGCGGGGAACACCATATATTTT
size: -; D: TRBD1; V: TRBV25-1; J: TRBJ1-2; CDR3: CASSYRGAYTF; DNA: TGTGCCAGCAGTTACAGGGGGGCCTACACCTTC
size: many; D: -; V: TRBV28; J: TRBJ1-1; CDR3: CASSLTGEEVNTEAFF; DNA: TGTGCCAGCAGTTTGACAGGAGAGGAGGTGAACACTGAAGCTTTCTTT
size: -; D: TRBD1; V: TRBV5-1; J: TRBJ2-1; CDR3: CASSSGHGQGSRTWFF; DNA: TGCGCCAGCAGCTCGGGACACGGACAGGGGTCGCGGACATGGTTCTTC
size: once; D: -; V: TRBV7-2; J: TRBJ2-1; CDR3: CASSLKVRQFF; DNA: TGTGCCAGCAGCTTAAAAGTACGGCAGTTCTTC
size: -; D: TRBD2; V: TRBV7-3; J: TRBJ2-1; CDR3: CASSPGTSGEQFF; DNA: TGTGCCAGCAGCCCTGGGACTAGCGGTGAGCAGTTCTTC
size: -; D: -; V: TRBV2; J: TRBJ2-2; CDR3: CASKAEPLSGELFF; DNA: TGTGCCAGCAAGGCGGAGCCCCTTTCCGGGGAGCTGTTTTTT
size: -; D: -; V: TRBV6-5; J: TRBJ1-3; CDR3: CASSYSTEAGNTIYF; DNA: TGTGCCAGCAGTTACTCGACGGAGGCTGGAAACACCATATATTTT
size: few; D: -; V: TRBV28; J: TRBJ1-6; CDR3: CASSRDGYNSPLHF; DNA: TGTGCCAGCAGCAGGGACGGATATAATTCACCCCTCCACTTT
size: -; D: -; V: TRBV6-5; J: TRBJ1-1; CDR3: CASTRGLTTEAFF; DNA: TGTGCCAGCACCCGCGGGCTTACCACTGAAGCTTTCTTT
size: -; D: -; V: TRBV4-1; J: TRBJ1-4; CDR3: CASSEGESNEKLFF; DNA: TGCGCCAGCAGCGAGGGGGAATCTAATGAAAAACTGTTTTTT
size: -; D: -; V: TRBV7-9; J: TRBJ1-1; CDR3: CASSLEASSEAFF; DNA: TGTGCCAGCAGCTTAGAGGCGAGTTCTGAAGCTTTCTTT
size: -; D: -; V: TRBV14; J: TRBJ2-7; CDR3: CASSYRPPPYEQYF; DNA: TGTGCCAGCAGCTACCGACCACCGCCCTACGAGCAGTACTTC
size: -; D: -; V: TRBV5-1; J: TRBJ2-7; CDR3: CASSSTGELSEQYF; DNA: TGCGCCAGCAGCTCGACCGGGGAGTTATCCGAGCAGTACTTC
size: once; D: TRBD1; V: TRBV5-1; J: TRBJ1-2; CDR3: CASSLGQGGYGYTF; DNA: TGCGCCAGCAGCTTGGGACAGGGGGGCTATGGCTACACCTTC
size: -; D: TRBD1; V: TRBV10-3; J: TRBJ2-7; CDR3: CAIMGQGYEQYF; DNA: TGTGCCATCATGGGACAGGGCTACGAGCAGTACTTC
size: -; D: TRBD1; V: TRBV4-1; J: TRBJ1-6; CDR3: CASSQVVAGGGSPLHF; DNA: TGCGCCAGCAGCCAAGTTGTTGCAGGGGGAGGATCACCCCTCCACTTT
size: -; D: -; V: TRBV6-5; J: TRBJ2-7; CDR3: CASSYRTPSYEQYF; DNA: TGTGCCAGCAGTTACCGAACGCCGTCCTACGAGCAGTACTTC
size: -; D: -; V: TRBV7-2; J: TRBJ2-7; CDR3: CAPRGSSYEQYF; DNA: TGTGCCCCCCGGGGCAGCTCCTACGAGCAGTACTTC
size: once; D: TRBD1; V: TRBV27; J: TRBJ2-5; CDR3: CASRQGQKETQYF; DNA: TGTGCCAGCAGGCAGGGACAGAAAGAGACCCAGTACTTC
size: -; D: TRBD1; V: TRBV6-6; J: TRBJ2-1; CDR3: CASSPTDRLPYNEQFF; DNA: TGTGCCAGCAGCCCCACGGACAGGCTTCCCTACAATGAGCAGTTCTTC
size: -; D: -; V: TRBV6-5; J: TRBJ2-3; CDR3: CASSYSSSDTDTQYF; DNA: TGTGCCAGCAGTTACTCGAGTTCTGACACAGATACGCAGTATTTT
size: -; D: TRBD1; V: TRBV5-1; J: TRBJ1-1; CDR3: CASTATGGMNTEAFF; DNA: TGCGCCAGCACCGCGACAGGGGGCATGAACACTGAAGCTTTCTTT
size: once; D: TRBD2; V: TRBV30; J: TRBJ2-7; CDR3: CAWSVGGLSSYEQYF; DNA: TGTGCCTGGAGTGTGGGGGGGTTAAGCTCCTACGAGCAGTACTTC
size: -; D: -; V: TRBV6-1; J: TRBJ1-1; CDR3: CASSVRGKNTEAFF; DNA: TGTGCCAGCAGTGTAAGGGGAAAGAACACTGAAGCTTTCTTT
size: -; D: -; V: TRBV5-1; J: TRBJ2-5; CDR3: CASSFSPRGGSETQYF; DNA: TGCGCCAGCAGCTTTTCTCCCAGGGGAGGGTCAGAGACCCAGTACTTC
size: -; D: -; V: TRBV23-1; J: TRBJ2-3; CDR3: CASSHRAGETDTQYF; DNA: TGCGCCAGCAGTCACCGGGCAGGGGAGACAGATACGCAGTATTTT
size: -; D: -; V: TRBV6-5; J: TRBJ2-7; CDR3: CASASLATYERYF; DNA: TGTGCCAGCGCTAGTCTGGCGACCTACGAGCGGTACTTC
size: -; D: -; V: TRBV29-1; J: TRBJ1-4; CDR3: CSVARGGGISEKLFF; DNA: TGCAGCGTTGCCCGGGGCGGGGGTATTAGTGAAAAACTGTTTTTT
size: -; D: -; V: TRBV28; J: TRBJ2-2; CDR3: CASSLAGELFF; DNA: TGTGCCAGCAGTTTGGCCGGGGAGCTGTTTTTT
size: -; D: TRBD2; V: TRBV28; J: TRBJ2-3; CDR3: CASRFGGADTQYF; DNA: TGTGCCAGCAGGTTCGGGGGGGCGGATACGCAGTATTTT
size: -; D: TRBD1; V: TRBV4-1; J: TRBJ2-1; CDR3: CASSQASGTGVLF; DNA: TGCGCCAGCAGCCAAGCTTCCGGGACAGGGGTGCTCTTC
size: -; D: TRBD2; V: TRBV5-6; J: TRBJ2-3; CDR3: CASSLKRGGLPYF; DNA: TGTGCCAGCAGCTTGAAGCGGGGGGGCCTCCCGTATTTT
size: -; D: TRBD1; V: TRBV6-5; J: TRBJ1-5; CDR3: CASSSVAGGHQPQHF; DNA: TGTGCCAGCAGTTCCGTGGCAGGGGGACATCAGCCCCAGCATTTT
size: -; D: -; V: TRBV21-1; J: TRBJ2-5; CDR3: CASSKVRAQYF; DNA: TGTGCCAGCAGCAAAGTTCGGGCCCAGTACTTC
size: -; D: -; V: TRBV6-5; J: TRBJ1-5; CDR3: CASTALPGQGQPQHF; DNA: TGTGCCAGCACGGCTCTCCCGGGGCAGGGTCAGCCCCAGCATTTT
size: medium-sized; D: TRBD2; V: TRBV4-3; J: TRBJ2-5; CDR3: CASTYSGDPRETQYF; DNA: TGCGCCAGCACCTATAGCGGGGACCCCCGTGAGACCCAGTACTTC
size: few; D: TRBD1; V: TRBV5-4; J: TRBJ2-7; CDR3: CASSEQGVSYEQYF; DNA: TGTGCCAGCAGCGAACAGGGGGTCTCCTACGAGCAGTACTTC
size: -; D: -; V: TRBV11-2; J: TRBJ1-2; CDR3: CASSLSQTPTYGYTF; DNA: TGTGCCAGCAGCTTATCACAGACTCCCACCTATGGCTACACCTTC
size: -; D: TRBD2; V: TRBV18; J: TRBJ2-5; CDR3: CASSAGVGGETQYF; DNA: TGTGCCAGCTCAGCGGGAGTTGGCGGAGAGACCCAGTACTTC
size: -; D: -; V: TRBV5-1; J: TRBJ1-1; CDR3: CASSLATPQMAFF; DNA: TGCGCCAGCAGCTTGGCAACGCCCCAGATGGCTTTCTTT
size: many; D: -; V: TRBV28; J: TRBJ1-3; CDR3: CASSRDLKRGRNTIYF; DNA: TGTGCCAGCAGTCGGGACCTCAAAAGGGGCCGAAACACCATATATTTT
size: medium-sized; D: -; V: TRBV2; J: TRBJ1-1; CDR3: CASKDPGRGTEAFF; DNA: TGTGCCAGCAAGGATCCCGGGAGAGGCACTGAAGCTTTCTTT
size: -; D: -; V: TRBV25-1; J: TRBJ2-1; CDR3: CASSGGTALNEQFF; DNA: TGTGCCAGCAGTGGTGGGACTGCCCTAAATGAGCAGTTCTTC
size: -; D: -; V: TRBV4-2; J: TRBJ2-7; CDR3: CASSQDLGPYEQYF; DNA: TGTGCCAGCAGCCAAGACCTGGGACCCTACGAGCAGTACTTC
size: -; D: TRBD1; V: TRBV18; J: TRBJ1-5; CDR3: CASSPGDRAGSQPQHF; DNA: TGTGCCAGCTCACCTGGGGACAGGGCTGGTAGTCAGCCCCAGCATTTT